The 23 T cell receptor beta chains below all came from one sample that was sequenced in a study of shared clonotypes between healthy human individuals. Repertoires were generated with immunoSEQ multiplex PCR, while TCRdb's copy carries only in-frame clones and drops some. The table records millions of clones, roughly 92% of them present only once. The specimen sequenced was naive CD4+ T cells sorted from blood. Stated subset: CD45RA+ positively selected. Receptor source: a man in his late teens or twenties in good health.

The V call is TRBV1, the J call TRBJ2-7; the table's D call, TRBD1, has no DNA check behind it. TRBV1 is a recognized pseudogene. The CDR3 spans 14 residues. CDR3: CTSSPSDRGYEQYF. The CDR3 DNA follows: TGCACCAGCAGCCCGTCCGACAGGGGCTACGAGCAGTACTTC.

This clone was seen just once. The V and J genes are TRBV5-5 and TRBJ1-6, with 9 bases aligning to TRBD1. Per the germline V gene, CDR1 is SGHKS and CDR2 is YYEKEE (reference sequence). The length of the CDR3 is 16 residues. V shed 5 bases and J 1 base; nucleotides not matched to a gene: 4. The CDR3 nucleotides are TGTGCCAGCAGGCAACAGGGGGCATCCTATAATTCACCCCTCCACTTT. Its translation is CASRQQGASYNSPLHF.

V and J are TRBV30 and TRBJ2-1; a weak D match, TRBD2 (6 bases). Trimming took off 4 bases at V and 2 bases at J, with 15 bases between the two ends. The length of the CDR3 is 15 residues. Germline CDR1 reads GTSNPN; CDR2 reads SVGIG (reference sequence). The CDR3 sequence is CAWIPGTFPYNEQFF. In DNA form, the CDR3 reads TGTGCCTGGATCCCCGGGACTTTCCCCTACAATGAGCAGTTCTTC.

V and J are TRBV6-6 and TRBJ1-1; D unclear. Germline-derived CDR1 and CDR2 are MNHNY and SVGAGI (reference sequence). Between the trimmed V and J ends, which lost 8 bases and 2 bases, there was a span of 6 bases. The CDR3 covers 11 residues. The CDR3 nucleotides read TGTGCCAGCGATTCCAACACTGAAGCTTTCTTT. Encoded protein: CASDSNTEAFF.

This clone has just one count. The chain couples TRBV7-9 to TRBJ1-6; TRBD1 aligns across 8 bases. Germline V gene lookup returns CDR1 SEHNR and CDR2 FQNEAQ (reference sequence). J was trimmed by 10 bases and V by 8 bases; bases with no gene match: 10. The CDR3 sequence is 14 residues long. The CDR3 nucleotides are TGTGCCAGCGGGAATGGACAGGGAAACTCACCCCTCCACTTT. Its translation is CASGNGQGNSPLHF.

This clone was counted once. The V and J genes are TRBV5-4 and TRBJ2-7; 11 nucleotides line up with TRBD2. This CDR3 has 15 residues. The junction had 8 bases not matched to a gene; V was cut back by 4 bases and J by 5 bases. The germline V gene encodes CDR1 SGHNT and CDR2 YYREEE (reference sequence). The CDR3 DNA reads TGTGCCAGCAGCCACGGGACTAGCGGTCGCGACGAGCAGTACTTC. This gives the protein CASSHGTSGRDEQYF.

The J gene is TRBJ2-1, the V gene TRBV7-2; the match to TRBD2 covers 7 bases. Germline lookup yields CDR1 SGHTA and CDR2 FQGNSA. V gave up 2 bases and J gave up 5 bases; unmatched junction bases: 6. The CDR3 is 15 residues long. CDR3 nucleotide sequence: TGTGCCAGCAGCTTACATGGACTAGGTGACAATGAGCAGTTCTTC. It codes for CASSLHGLGDNEQFF.

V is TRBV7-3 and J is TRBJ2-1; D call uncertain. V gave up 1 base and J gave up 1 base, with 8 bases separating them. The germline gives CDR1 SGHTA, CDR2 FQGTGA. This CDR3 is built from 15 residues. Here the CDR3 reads CASSLMSSSYNEQFF. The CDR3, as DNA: TGTGCCAGCAGCTTAATGTCCTCTTCCTACAATGAGCAGTTCTTC.

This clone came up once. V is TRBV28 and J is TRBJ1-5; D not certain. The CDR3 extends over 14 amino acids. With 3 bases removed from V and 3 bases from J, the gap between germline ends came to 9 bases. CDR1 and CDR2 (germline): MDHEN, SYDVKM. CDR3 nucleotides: TGTGCCAGCAGTTTCGGCGGGAACAATCAGCCCCAGCATTTT. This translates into CASSFGGNNQPQHF.

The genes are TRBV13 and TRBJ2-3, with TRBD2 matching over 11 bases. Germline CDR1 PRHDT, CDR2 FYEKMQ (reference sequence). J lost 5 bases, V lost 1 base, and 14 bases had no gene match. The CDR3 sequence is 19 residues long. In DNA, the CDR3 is TGTGCCAGCAGCTTAGTGCCTAGCGGGGGGCCCGAGGATCGAGATACGCAGTATTTT. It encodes CASSLVPSGGPEDRDTQYF.

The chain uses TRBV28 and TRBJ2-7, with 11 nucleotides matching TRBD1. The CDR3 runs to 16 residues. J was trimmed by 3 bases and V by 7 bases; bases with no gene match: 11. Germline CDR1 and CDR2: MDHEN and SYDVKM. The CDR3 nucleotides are TGTGCCAGCACCACTCGATGGGGACAGGGGGACTACGAGCAGTACTTC. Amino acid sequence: CASTTRWGQGDYEQYF.

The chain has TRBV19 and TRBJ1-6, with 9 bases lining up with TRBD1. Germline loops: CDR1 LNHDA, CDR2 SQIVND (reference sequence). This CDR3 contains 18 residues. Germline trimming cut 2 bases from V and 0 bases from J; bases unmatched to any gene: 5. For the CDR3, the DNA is TGTGCCAGTAGTATATCCGGGACAGGGACCTCCTATAATTCACCCCTCCACTTT. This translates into CASSISGTGTSYNSPLHF. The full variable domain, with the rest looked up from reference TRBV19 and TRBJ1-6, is DGGITQSPKYLFRKEGQNVTLSCEQNLNHDAMYWYRQDPGQGLRLIYYSQIVNDFQKGDIAEGYSVSREKKESFPLTVTSAQKNPTAFYLCASSISGTGTSYNSPLHFGNGTRLTVT.

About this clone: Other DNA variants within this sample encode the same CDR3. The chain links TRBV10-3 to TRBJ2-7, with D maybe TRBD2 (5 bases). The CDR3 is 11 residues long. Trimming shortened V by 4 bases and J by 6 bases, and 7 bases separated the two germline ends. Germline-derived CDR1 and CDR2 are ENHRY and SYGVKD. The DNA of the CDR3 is TGTGCCATCAGTGGCGGGTTCGAGCAGTACTTC. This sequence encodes CAISGGFEQYF.

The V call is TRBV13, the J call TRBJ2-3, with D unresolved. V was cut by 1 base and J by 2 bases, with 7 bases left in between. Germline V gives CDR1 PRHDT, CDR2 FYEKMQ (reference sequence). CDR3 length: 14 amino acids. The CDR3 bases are TGTGCCAGCAGCTTAGAACAGATCACAGATACGCAGTATTTT. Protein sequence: CASSLEQITDTQYF.

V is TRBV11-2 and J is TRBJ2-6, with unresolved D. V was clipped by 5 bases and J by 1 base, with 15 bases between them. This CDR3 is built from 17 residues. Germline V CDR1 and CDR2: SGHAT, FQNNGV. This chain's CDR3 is CASSQLPQISGANVLTF. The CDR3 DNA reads TGTGCCAGCAGCCAACTCCCTCAAATTTCTGGGGCCAACGTCCTGACTTTC. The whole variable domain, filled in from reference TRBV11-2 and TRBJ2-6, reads EAGVAQSPRYKIIEKRQSVAFWCNPISGHATLYWYQQILGQGPKLLIQFQNNGVVDDSQLPKDRFSAERLKGVDSTLKIQPAKLEDSAVYLCASSQLPQISGANVLTFGAGSRLTVL.

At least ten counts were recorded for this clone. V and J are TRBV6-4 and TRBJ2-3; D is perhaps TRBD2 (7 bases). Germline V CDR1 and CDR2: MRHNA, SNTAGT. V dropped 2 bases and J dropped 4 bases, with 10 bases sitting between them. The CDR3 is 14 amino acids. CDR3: CASSDGGAPDTQYF. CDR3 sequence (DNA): TGTGCCAGCAGTGACGGGGGGGCCCCAGATACGCAGTATTTT.

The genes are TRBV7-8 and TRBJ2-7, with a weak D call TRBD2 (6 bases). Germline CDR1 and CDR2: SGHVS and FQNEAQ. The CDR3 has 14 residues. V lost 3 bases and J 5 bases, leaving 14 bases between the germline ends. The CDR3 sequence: CASSFERVEDEQYF. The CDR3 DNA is TGTGCCAGCAGCTTCGAGCGGGTTGAGGACGAGCAGTACTTC.

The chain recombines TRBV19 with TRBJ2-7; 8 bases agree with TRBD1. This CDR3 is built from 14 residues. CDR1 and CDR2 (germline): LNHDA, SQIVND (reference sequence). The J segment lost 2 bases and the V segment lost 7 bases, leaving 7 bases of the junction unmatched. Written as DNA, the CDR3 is TGTGCCAGTATGGACCCGGGACAGGCCTACGAGCAGTACTTC. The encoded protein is CASMDPGQAYEQYF.

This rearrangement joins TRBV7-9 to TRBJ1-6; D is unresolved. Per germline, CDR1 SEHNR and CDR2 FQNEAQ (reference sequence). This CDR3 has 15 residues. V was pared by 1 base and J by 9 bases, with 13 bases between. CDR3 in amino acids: CASSLDVARSSPLHF. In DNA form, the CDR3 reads TGTGCCAGCAGCTTAGACGTGGCCAGGAGTTCACCCCTCCACTTT.

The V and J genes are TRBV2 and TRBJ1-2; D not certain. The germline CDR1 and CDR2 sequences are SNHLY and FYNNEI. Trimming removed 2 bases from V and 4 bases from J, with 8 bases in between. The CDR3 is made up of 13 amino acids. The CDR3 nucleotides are TGTGCCAGCAGTGAAAGGTCTCTCTATGGCTACACCTTC. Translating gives CASSERSLYGYTF.

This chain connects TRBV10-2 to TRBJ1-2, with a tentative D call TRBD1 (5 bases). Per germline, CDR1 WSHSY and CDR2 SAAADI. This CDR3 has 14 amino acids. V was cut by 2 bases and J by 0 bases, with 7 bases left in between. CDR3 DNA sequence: TGCGCCAGCAGTGAGGGGGCCCCTAACTATGGCTACACCTTC. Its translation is CASSEGAPNYGYTF.

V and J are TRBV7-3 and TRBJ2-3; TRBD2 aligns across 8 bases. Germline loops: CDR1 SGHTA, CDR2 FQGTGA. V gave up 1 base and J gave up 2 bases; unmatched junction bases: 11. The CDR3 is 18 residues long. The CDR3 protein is CASSLRALSGGYTDTQYF. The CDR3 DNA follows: TGTGCCAGCAGCTTAAGGGCCCTCAGCGGGGGCTACACAGATACGCAGTATTTT.

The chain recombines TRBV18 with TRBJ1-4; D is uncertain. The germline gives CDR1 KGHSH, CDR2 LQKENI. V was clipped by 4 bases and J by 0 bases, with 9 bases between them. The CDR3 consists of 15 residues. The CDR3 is CASSLTRATNEKLFF. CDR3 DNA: TGTGCCAGCTCACTCACACGGGCAACTAATGAAAAACTGTTTTTT.